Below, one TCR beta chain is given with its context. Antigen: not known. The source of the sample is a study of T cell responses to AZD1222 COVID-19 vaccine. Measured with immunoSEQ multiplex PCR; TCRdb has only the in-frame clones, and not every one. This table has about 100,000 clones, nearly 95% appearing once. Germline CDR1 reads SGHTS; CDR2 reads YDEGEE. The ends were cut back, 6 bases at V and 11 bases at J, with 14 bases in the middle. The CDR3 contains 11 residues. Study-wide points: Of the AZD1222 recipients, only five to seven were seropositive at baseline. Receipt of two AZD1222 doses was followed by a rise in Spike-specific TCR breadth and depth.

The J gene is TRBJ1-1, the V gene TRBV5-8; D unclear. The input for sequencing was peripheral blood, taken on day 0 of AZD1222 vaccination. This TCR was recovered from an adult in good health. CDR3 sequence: CASTPYPRAFF. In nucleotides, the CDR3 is TGTGCCAGCACCCCTTACCCACGGGCTTTCTTT.